Each of the 20 T cell receptor beta chains below was sequenced from the same sample in a study of a mutant IDH1 vaccine in newly diagnosed glioma. Using immunoSEQ multiplex PCR, the repertoire was profiled, and TCRdb retains in-frame clones only, with some absent. The sample records around 50,000 clones, about nine tenths being singletons. The time point is: baseline, week 1 (first vaccination visit). Regarding treatment: pre-vaccination baseline after standard-of-care therapy. The material was PBMCs, obtained from a glioma patient treated with radiotherapy, temozolomide or both. Receptor source: a man aged 35-49 years with glioma.

This clone came up once. The chain's CDR3 is CATRGTRGINQPQHF. CDR3 bases: TGTGCCACCCGAGGGACACGGGGAATTAATCAGCCCCAGCATTTT. The chain combines TRBV2 with TRBJ1-5; D might be TRBD1 (6 bases). This CDR3 comprises 15 residues. CDR1 and CDR2 (germline): SNHLY, FYNNEI. Trimming removed 10 bases from V and 4 bases from J, with 20 bases in between.

The gene calls are TRBV5-1 and TRBJ2-5; D is uncertain. The CDR3 extends over 13 amino acids. The V and J ends lost 9 bases and 0 bases respectively, with 12 bases between them. CDR1 and CDR2 (germline): SGHRS, YFSETQ. Written as DNA, the CDR3 is TGCGCCACCAAAACTGGCAACCAAGAGACCCAGTACTTC. The encoded protein is CATKTGNQETQYF. Full variable domain (remainder filled in from reference TRBV5-1 and TRBJ2-5): KAGVTQTPRYLIKTRGQQVTLSCSPISGHRSVSWYQQTPGQGLQFLFEYFSETQRNKGNFPGRFSGRQFSNSRSEMNVSTLELGDSALYLCATKTGNQETQYFGPGTRLLVL.

The chain recombines TRBV6-6 with TRBJ2-7, with D possibly matching TRBD2 (7 bases). The ends were cut back, 7 bases at V and 1 base at J, with 20 bases in the middle. CDR1 is MNHNY, CDR2 SVGAGI, per germline (reference sequence). The CDR3 length is 16 residues. The chain's CDR3 is CASNKGGGGPSYEQYF. DNA of the CDR3: TGTGCCAGCAACAAGGGGGGGGGAGGGCCATCCTACGAGCAGTACTTC.

This chain joins TRBV6-1 and TRBJ1-1, with D possibly matching TRBD1 (5 bases). Germline loops: CDR1 MNHNS, CDR2 SASEGT. V gave up 4 bases and J gave up 1 base, with 10 bases separating them. The CDR3 runs to 14 residues. The CDR3 region has the DNA TGTGCCAGCAGTGGGGTTGGGGGGAACACTGAAGCTTTCTTT. As protein: CASSGVGGNTEAFF.

The genes are TRBV19 and TRBJ2-5; D gene uncertain. The CDR3 totals 11 residues. V lost 4 bases and J lost 4, with 4 bases in between. The germline CDR1 and CDR2 sequences are LNHDA and SQIVND (reference sequence). The CDR3 sequence is CASSKGETQYF. CDR3 bases: TGTGCCAGTAGTAAGGGAGAGACCCAGTACTTC.

CDR3 sequence reads: CASSATGGTDTQYF. The CDR3 nucleotides are TGTGCCAGCAGCGCGACAGGGGGCACAGATACGCAGTATTTT. This chain joins TRBV14 and TRBJ2-3; 8 nucleotides line up with TRBD1. J was trimmed by 1 base and V by 5 bases; bases with no gene match: 2. CDR1 is SGHDN and CDR2 is FVKESK in the germline V gene. The CDR3 has 14 residues.

This clone was detected a few times. The chain combines TRBV5-1 with TRBJ1-4, with 8 bases lining up with TRBD1. From germline, CDR1 is SGHRS and CDR2 YFSETQ. This CDR3 has 13 residues. V gave up 6 bases and J gave up 12 bases; unmatched junction bases: 10. This chain's CDR3 is CASKGTGPTELFF. The CDR3, as DNA: TGCGCCAGCAAGGGGACAGGCCCAACGGAACTGTTTTTT.

V is TRBV4-1 and J is TRBJ2-1; 10 bases align to TRBD2. After removal of 3 bases from V and 4 bases from J, the junction contained 6 bases not matched to a gene. Germline CDR1 reads MGHRA; CDR2 reads YSYEKL. CDR3 length equals 16 residues. CDR3 coding DNA: TGCGCCAGCAGCCAGGACCCTAGCGGGGGTTACAATGAGCAGTTCTTC. Translating gives CASSQDPSGGYNEQFF.

The chain carries TRBV6-5 and TRBJ2-1; D possibly uses TRBD1 or TRBD2 (5 bases each). The CDR3 loop spans 13 amino acids. The V gene lost 2 bases and the J gene lost 8 bases, with 10 bases spanning the gap. Per the germline V gene, CDR1 is MNHEY and CDR2 is SVGAGI. This CDR3 is CASSYIVGDEQFF. In DNA form, the CDR3 reads TGTGCCAGCAGTTACATCGTGGGGGATGAGCAGTTCTTC.

This chain uses TRBV5-4 with TRBJ2-7, with TRBD1 as a possible D gene (6 bases). Germline V gene sequence: CDR1 SGHNT, CDR2 YYREEE (reference sequence). This CDR3 is built from 13 residues. V was shortened by 4 bases and J by 6 bases, with 14 bases between the two germline ends. CDR3 in amino acids: CASSEDDRFEQYF. CDR3 DNA: TGTGCCAGCAGCGAAGATGACAGGTTCGAGCAGTACTTC. The full variable domain, rest sourced from reference TRBV5-4 and TRBJ2-7, is ETGVTQSPTHLIKTRGQQVTLRCSSQSGHNTVSWYQQALGQGPQFIFQYYREEENGRGNFPPRFSGLQFPNYSSELNVNALELDDSALYLCASSEDDRFEQYFGPGTRLTVT.

This rearrangement joins TRBV4-2 to TRBJ2-3; D call uncertain. Germline V CDR1 and CDR2: LGHNA, YNFKEQ. The CDR3 consists of 13 residues. Deletions cut 3 bases from V and 6 bases from J, with 10 bases between. The CDR3 region is CASSQVLGDTQYF. Here the CDR3 DNA reads TGTGCCAGCAGCCAGGTCTTAGGGGATACGCAGTATTTT.

This chain uses TRBV4-3 with TRBJ2-7, with D possibly matching TRBD1 (6 bases). Trimming stripped 1 base from V and 2 bases from J, with 12 bases between. The CDR3 is 15 amino acids. Per germline, CDR1 LGHNA and CDR2 YSLEER. The CDR3 coding sequence is TGCGCCAGCAGCCAAGGTGGGGGCGTGACCTACGAGCAGTACTTC. Amino acid sequence: CASSQGGGVTYEQYF.

The rearrangement links TRBV9 to TRBJ2-3; TRBD2 might be the D (5 bases). Germline CDR1 is SGDLS and CDR2 is YYNGEE. The CDR3 spans 14 residues. The V gene lost 2 bases and the J gene lost 4 bases, with 11 bases spanning the gap. The DNA for the CDR3 is TGTGCCAGCAGCGTCGCTAGCCTCTCAGATACGCAGTATTTT. Translated: CASSVASLSDTQYF. Full variable domain (rest looked up from reference TRBV9 and TRBJ2-3): DSGVTQTPKHLITATGQRVTLRCSPRSGDLSVYWYQQSLDQGLQFLIQYYNGEERAKGNILERFSAQQFPDLHSELNLSSLELGDSALYFCASSVASLSDTQYFGPGTRLTVL.

This clone has only a few counts. The chain combines TRBV2 with TRBJ2-2; D is unresolved. CDR3 length equals 13 residues. Germline V gene sequence: CDR1 SNHLY, CDR2 FYNNEI. V was shortened by 1 base and J by 7 bases, with 7 bases between the two germline ends. CDR3 DNA: TGTGCCAGCAGTGAAGAAGGTAACGGGGAGCTGTTTTTT. Translated, it gives CASSEEGNGELFF.

The V call is TRBV10-3, the J call TRBJ2-3; D ambiguous. The CDR3 extends over 12 amino acids. Germline V CDR1 and CDR2: ENHRY, SYGVKD. Between the trimmed V and J ends, which lost 1 base and 4 bases, there was a span of 3 bases. The CDR3 sequence is CAISELSDTQYF. CDR3 nucleotide sequence: TGTGCCATCAGTGAGTTGTCAGATACGCAGTATTTT.

CDR3 in amino acids: CASSVSGGVYNEQFF. CDR3 bases: TGTGCCAGCAGTGTGAGCGGGGGAGTTTACAATGAGCAGTTCTTC. The chain couples TRBV25-1 to TRBJ2-1; the match to TRBD2 covers 8 bases. The CDR3 loop spans 15 amino acids. CDR1 is MGHDK and CDR2 is SYGVNS in the germline V gene. J gave up 4 bases and V 4 bases, and 6 bases lay outside the gene matches.

This clone has just one count. This chain connects TRBV4-2 to TRBJ2-6, with D uncertain. This CDR3 is built from 15 residues. V dropped 1 base and J dropped 1 base, with 5 bases sitting between them. Looked up from germline, CDR1 is LGHNA and CDR2 is YNFKEQ. The CDR3 DNA is TGTGCCAGCAGCCAAGGGCAGTCTGGGGCCAACGTCCTGACTTTC. Protein product: CASSQGQSGANVLTF.

This clone is medium-sized in the sample. The gene calls are TRBV21-1 and TRBJ1-1; whether TRBD1, the table's D call, matches the DNA was not checked. TRBV21-1 is recorded as a pseudogene. The CDR3 sequence is 20 residues long. This CDR3 reads CASSKRGNRGGRPTNTEAFF. Written as DNA, the CDR3 is TGTGCCAGCAGCAAAAGGGGTAACAGAGGGGGAAGGCCAACCAACACTGAAGCTTTCTTT.

V usage is TRBV20-1 and J usage is TRBJ2-3; D is uncertain. Germline lookup yields CDR1 DFQATT and CDR2 SNEGSKA (reference sequence). V was clipped by 6 bases and J by 8 bases, with 9 bases between them. The CDR3 sequence is 10 residues long. CDR3 in amino acids: CSAGPGTQYF. DNA of the CDR3: TGCAGTGCCGGCCCGGGTACGCAGTATTTT.

V usage is TRBV21-1 and J usage is TRBJ2-7. TRBV21-1 is reported as a pseudogene. The CDR3 is 15 amino acids. For the CDR3, the DNA is TGTGCCAGCAGCATCCCCCGAGGGGTGACGTACGAGCAGTACTTC. Its protein is CASSIPRGVTYEQYF.